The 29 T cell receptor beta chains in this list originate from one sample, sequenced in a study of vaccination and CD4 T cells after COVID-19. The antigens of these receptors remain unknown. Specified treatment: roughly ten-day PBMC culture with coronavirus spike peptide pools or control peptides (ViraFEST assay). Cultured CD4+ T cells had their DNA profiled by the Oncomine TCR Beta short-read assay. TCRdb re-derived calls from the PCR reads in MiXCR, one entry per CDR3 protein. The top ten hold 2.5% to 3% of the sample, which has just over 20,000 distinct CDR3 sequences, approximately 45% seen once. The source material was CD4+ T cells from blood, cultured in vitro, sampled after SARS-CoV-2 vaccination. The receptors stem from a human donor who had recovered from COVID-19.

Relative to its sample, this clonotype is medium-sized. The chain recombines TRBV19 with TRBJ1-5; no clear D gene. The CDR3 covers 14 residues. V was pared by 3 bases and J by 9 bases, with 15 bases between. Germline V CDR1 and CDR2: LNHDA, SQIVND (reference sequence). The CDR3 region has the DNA TGTGCCAGTAGTATCCGCCTGGAGGTCTTGCCCCAGCATTTT. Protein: CASSIRLEVLPQHF.

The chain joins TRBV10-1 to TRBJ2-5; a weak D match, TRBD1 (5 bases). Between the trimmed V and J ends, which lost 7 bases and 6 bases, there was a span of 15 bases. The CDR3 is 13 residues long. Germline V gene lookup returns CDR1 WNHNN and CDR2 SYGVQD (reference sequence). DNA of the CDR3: TGCGCCAGCAAGGACAAACGAAGGCAGACCCAGTACTTC. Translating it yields CASKDKRRQTQYF.

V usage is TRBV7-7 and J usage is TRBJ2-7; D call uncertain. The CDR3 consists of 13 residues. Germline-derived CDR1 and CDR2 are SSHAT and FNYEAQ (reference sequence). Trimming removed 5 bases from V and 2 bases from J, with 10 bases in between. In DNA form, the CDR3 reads TGTGCCAGCAGCAACGGGCTTGCCTACGAGCAGTACTTC. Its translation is CASSNGLAYEQYF.

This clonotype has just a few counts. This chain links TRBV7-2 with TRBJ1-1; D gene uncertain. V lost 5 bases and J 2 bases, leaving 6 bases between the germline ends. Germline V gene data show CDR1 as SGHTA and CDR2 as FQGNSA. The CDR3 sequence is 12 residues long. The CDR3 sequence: CASSHPNTEAFF. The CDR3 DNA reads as TGTGCCAGCAGCCATCCTAACACTGAAGCTTTCTTT.

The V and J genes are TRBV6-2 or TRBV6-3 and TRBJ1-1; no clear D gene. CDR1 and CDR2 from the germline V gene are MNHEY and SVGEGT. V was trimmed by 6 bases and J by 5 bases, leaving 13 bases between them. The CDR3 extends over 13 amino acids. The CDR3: CASSLLAGTEAFF. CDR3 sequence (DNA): TGTGCCAGCAGCCTACTGGCCGGGACTGAAGCTTTCTTT.

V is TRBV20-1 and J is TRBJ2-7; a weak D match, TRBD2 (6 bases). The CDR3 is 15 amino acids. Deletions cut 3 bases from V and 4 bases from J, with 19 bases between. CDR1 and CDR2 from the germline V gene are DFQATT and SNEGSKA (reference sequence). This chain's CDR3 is CSASFAGPLRYEQYF. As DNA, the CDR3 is TGCAGTGCTAGTTTCGCGGGACCTCTCAGATACGAGCAGTACTTC.

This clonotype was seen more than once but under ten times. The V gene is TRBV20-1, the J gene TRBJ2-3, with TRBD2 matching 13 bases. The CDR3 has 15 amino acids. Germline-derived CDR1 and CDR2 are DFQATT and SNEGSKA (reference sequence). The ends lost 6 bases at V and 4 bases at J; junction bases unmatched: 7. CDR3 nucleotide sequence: TGCAGTGCCGCCGGGACTAGCGGGAACGCAGATACGCAGTATTTT. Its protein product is CSAAGTSGNADTQYF.

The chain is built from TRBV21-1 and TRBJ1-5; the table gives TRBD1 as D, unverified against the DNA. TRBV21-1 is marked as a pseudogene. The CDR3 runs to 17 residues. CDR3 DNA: TGTGCCAGCAGCAAAGTAGGGACCCTGCGCAACAATCAGCCCCAGCATTTT. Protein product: CASSKVGTLRNNQPQHF.

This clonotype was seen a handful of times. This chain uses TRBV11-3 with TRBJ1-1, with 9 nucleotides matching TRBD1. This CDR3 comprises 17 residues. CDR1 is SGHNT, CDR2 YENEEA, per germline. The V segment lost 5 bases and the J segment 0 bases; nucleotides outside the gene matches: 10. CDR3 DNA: TGTGCCAGCAGCCCTCCGGACAGGGGCCACATGAACACTGAAGCTTTCTTT. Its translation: CASSPPDRGHMNTEAFF.

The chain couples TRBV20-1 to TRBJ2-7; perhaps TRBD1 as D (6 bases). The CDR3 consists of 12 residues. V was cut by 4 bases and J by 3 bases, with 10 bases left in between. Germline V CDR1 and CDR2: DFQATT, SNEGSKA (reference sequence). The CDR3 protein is CSATGQSYEQYF. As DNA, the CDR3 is TGCAGTGCTACCGGACAGAGCTACGAGCAGTACTTC.

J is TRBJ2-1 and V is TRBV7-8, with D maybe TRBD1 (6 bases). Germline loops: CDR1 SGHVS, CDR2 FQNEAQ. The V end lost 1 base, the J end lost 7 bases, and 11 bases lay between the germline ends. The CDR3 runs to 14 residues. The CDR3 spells CASSLVRTDNEQFF. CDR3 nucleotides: TGTGCCAGCAGCTTAGTAAGGACAGATAATGAGCAGTTCTTC. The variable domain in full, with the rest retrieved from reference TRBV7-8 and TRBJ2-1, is GAGVSQSPRYKVAKRGQDVALRCDPISGHVSLFWYQQALGQGPEFLTYFQNEAQLDKSGLPSDRFFAERPEGSVSTLKIQRTQQEDSAVYLCASSLVRTDNEQFFGPGTRLTVL.

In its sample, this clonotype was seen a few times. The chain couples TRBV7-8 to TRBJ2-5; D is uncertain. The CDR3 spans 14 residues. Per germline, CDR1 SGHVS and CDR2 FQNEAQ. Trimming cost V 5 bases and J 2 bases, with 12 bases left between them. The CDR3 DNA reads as TGTGCCAGCAGCCAAGACCGGCGGCAAGAGACCCAGTACTTC. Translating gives CASSQDRRQETQYF.

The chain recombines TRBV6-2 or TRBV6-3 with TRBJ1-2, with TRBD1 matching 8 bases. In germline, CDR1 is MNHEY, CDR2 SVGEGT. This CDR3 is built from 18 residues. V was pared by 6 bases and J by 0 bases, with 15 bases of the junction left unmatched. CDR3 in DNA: TGTGCCAGCAGCCCTCATTTAACCCGACAGGGGACTAACTATGGCTACACCTTC. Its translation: CASSPHLTRQGTNYGYTF.

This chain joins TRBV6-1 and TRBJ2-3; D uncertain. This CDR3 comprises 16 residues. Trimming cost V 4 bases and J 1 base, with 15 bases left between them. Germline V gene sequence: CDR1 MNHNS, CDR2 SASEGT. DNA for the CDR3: TGTGCCAGCAGTGGCTGGTCTACCCCAGGCACAGATACGCAGTATTTT. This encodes CASSGWSTPGTDTQYF.

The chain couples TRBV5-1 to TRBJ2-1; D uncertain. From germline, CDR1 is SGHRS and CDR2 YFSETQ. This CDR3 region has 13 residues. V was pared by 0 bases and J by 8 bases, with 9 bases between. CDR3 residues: CASSLVHRDEQFF. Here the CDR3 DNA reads TGCGCCAGCAGCTTGGTCCACCGGGATGAGCAGTTCTTC.

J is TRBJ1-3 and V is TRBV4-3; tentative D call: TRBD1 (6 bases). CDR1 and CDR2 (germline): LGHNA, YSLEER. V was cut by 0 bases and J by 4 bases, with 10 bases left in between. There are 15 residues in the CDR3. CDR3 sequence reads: CASSQEAGAGNTIYF. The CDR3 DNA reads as TGCGCCAGCAGCCAAGAGGCAGGGGCGGGAAACACCATATATTTT.

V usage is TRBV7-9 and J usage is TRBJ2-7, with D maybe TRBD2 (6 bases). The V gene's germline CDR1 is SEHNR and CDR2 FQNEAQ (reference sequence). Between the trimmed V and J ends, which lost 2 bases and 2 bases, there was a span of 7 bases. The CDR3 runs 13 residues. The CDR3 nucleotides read TGTGCCAGCAGCTTACGGGGGACCTACGAGCAGTACTTC. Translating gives CASSLRGTYEQYF.

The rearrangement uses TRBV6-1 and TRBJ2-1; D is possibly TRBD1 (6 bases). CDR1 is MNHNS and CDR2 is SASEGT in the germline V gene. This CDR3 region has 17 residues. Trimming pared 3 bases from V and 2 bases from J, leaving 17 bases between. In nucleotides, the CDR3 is TGTGCCAGCAGTGACAAGACAGGACTGGGAACCTACAATGAGCAGTTCTTC. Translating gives CASSDKTGLGTYNEQFF.

The CDR3 loop is CASSIGAAGDYANTGELFF. CDR3 DNA sequence: TGTGCCAGTAGTATCGGGGCTGCGGGAGACTACGCGAACACCGGGGAGCTGTTTTTT. This rearrangement joins TRBV19 to TRBJ2-2; TRBD2 matches at 7 bases. V trimming: 3 bases; J trimming: 0 bases; junction bases outside the gene matches: 13. The CDR3 length is 19 residues. Germline CDR1 reads LNHDA; CDR2 reads SQIVND (reference sequence).

The CDR3 DNA sequence: TGCGCCAGCAGCTCACCCTCCCGGACGGACAACTATGGCTACACCTTC. Translated: CASSSPSRTDNYGYTF. The chain uses TRBV5-1 and TRBJ1-2; D gene uncertain. The CDR3 has 16 residues. The V gene's germline CDR1 is SGHRS and CDR2 YFSETQ. Between the trimmed V and J ends, which lost 3 bases and 2 bases, there was a span of 17 bases.

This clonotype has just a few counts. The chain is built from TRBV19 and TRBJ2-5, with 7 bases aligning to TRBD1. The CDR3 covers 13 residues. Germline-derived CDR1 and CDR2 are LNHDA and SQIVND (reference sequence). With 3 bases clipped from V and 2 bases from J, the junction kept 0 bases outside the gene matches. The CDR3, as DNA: TGTGCCAGTAGTATCAGGGGGCAAGAGACCCAGTACTTC. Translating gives CASSIRGQETQYF.

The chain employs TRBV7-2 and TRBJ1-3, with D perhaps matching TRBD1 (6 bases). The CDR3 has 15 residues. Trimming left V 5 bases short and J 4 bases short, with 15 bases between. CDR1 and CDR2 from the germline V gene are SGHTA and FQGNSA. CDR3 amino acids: CASSQEQGTGNTIYF. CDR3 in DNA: TGTGCCAGCAGCCAAGAACAGGGTACAGGAAACACCATATATTTT.

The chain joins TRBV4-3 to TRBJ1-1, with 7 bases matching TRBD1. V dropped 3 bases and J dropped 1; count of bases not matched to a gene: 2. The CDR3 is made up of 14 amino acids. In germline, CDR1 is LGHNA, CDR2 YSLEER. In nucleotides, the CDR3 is TGCGCCAGCAGCCATGGGACAGCGAACACTGAAGCTTTCTTT. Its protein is CASSHGTANTEAFF.

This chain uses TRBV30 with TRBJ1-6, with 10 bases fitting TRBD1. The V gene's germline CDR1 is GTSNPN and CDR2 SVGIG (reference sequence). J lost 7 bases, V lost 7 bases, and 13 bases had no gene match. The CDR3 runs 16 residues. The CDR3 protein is CASGQGPTATNSPLHF. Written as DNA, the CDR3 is TGTGCCTCGGGACAGGGGCCTACGGCGACGAATTCACCCCTCCACTTT.

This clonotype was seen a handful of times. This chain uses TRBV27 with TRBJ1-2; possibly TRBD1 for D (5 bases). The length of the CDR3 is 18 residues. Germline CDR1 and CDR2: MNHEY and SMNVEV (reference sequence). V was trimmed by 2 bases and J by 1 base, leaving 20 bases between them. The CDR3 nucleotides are TGTGCCAGCAGTTTAGGGGACGGAAGATTCCCTTTTAACTATGGCTACACCTTC. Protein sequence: CASSLGDGRFPFNYGYTF.

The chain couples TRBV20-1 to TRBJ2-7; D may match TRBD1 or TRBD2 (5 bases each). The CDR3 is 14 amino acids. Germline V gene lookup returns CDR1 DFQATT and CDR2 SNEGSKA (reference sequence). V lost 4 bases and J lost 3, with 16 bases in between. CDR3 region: CSANDRGRNYEQYF. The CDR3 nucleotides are TGCAGTGCTAATGACCGGGGACGGAACTACGAGCAGTACTTC.

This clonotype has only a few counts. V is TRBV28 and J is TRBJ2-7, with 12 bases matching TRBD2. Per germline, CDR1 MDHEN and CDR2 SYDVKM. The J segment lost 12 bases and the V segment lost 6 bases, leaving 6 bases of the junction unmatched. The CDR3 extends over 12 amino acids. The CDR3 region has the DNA TGTGCCAGCAGACGACTAGCGGGAGACCCGTACTTC. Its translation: CASRRLAGDPYF.

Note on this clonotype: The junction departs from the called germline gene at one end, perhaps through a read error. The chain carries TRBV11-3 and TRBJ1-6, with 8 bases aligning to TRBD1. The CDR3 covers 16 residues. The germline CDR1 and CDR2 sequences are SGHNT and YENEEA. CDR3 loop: CASSLDRGTYNSPLHF. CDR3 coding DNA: TGTGCCAGCAGCCTAGACAGGGGAACGTATAATTCACCCCTCCACTTT.

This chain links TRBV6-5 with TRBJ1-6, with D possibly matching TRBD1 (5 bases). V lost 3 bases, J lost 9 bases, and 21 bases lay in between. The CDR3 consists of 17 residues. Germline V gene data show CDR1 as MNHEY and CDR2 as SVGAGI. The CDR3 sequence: CASSYSVRPAGPSPLHF. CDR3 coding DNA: TGTGCCAGCAGTTATTCGGTCCGACCTGCAGGGCCTTCACCCCTCCACTTT.